The 23 T cell receptor beta chains below all came from one sample that was sequenced in a study of blood T cell repertoires in COVID-19. Data came from immunoSEQ multiplex PCR; TCRdb stores just in-frame clones and leaves some out. The top ten clones hold over 4% of a sample with about 280,000 clones, roughly four fifths of them seen once. Material for sequencing was PBMCs or T cells enriched from blood (not recorded which). These receptor sequences come from a man in his forties who had been exposed to COVID-19.

The sample holds a few counts of this clone. V usage is TRBV18 and J usage is TRBJ1-3; 8 bases match TRBD1. CDR1 is KGHSH and CDR2 is LQKENI in the germline V gene. The CDR3 has 15 amino acids. V trimming: 3 bases; J trimming: 0 bases; junction bases outside the gene matches: 1. The CDR3 sequence is CASSPTGGSGNTIYF. The CDR3 region has the DNA TGTGCCAGCTCACCCACAGGGGGCTCTGGAAACACCATATATTTT.

This chain joins TRBV6-5 and TRBJ1-2, with 7 bases matching TRBD1. CDR1 is MNHEY, CDR2 SVGAGI, per germline. CDR3 size: 13 residues. After removal of 10 bases from V and 5 bases from J, the junction contained 10 bases not matched to a gene. In DNA, the CDR3 is TGTGCCACATATGGGACAGCGAGTTATGGCTACACCTTC. This encodes CATYGTASYGYTF.

This sequence joins TRBV18 and TRBJ1-1; 11 bases agree with TRBD1. Germline loops: CDR1 KGHSH, CDR2 LQKENI. V lost 6 bases to trimming and J lost 5 bases; unmatched junction nucleotides: 11. The CDR3 sequence is 16 residues long. The CDR3 is CASSERTGGSKTEAFF. CDR3 sequence (DNA): TGTGCCAGCTCCGAGCGGACAGGGGGCTCGAAAACTGAAGCTTTCTTT.

The chain employs TRBV11-2 and TRBJ1-5; D is possibly TRBD1 (6 bases). Germline V gene sequence: CDR1 SGHAT, CDR2 FQNNGV. Trimming cost V 5 bases and J 6 bases, with 11 bases left between them. This CDR3 is 13 amino acids long. The CDR3 coding sequence is TGTGCCAGCAGCCTGGGGGGGGCTCAGCCCCAGCATTTT. Protein: CASSLGGAQPQHF.

This clone was picked up a small number of times. Within the sample, other DNA sequences also encode this same CDR3. This sequence joins TRBV18 and TRBJ2-7; TRBD1 matches 7 bases. CDR3 length: 14 amino acids. V shed 0 bases and J 4 bases; nucleotides not matched to a gene: 3. CDR1 is KGHSH and CDR2 is LQKENI in the germline V gene. As DNA, the CDR3 is TGTGCCAGCTCACCACCGGGACAGCCATACGAGCAGTACTTC. This sequence encodes CASSPPGQPYEQYF.

As concerns this clone: At one end the junction does not follow the germline gene, possibly because of a read error. This chain links TRBV2 with TRBJ2-7; 10 nucleotides line up with TRBD2. The CDR3 has 14 amino acids. Germline V gene lookup returns CDR1 SNHLY and CDR2 FYNNEI. The DNA for the CDR3 is TGTGCCAGCAGTAAAGCGGGAGGGTCCTACGAGCAGTACTTC. The encoded protein is CASSKAGGSYEQYF.

This chain joins TRBV11-2 and TRBJ1-1; 9 nucleotides line up with TRBD1. The V gene's germline CDR1 is SGHAT and CDR2 FQNNGV. V dropped 5 bases and J dropped 1; count of bases not matched to a gene: 5. This CDR3 contains 15 residues. CDR3 nucleotide sequence: TGTGCCAGCAGCCTGCGGACAGGGGAGAACACTGAAGCTTTCTTT. Amino acid sequence: CASSLRTGENTEAFF.

V gene TRBV7-9 combines with J gene TRBJ2-7; unclear D gene. V shed 5 bases and J shed 3 bases, with 11 bases lying between them. In germline, CDR1 is SEHNR, CDR2 FQNEAQ (reference sequence). The CDR3 runs 13 residues. CDR3 sequence (DNA): TGTGCCAGCAGCCCCCCCGGCGGCTACGAGCAGTACTTC. This gives the protein CASSPPGGYEQYF.

This clone has only a few counts. V gene TRBV7-9 combines with J gene TRBJ2-1; D gene unclear. Trimming cost V 6 bases and J 6 bases, with 6 bases left between them. Germline CDR1 and CDR2: SEHNR and FQNEAQ (reference sequence). This CDR3 is 11 amino acids long. The CDR3 region is CASSFSNEQFF. As DNA, the CDR3 is TGTGCCAGCAGTTTCAGCAATGAGCAGTTCTTC.

This sequence joins TRBV6-5 and TRBJ1-4, with TRBD1 as a possible D gene (6 bases). The CDR3 spans 15 residues. V was cut by 5 bases and J by 7 bases, with 17 bases left in between. Germline CDR1 and CDR2: MNHEY and SVGAGI. CDR3 sequence reads: CASSIGPGGGEKLFF. The CDR3 bases are TGTGCCAGCAGTATAGGGCCGGGGGGCGGTGAAAAACTGTTTTTT.

This chain connects TRBV5-1 to TRBJ2-2; the match to TRBD2 covers 7 bases. The CDR3 is 15 residues long. The ends lost 0 bases at V and 3 bases at J; junction bases unmatched: 2. Germline CDR1 and CDR2: SGHRS and YFSETQ. The CDR3 here is CASSLGSGDTGELFF. DNA of the CDR3: TGCGCCAGCAGCTTGGGGAGCGGGGACACCGGGGAGCTGTTTTTT.

This chain links TRBV5-8 with TRBJ2-3, with 8 bases identical to TRBD1. This CDR3 is built from 15 residues. With V trimmed by 6 bases and J by 2 bases, 8 bases remained unmatched. The germline gives CDR1 SGHTS, CDR2 YDEGEE. CDR3 sequence (DNA): TGTGCCAGCACCTCAACGGGACAGGTCACAGATACGCAGTATTTT. Residues: CASTSTGQVTDTQYF.

The rearrangement links TRBV9 to TRBJ2-3, with D perhaps matching TRBD2 (6 bases). CDR3 length: 14 residues. Germline V gene lookup returns CDR1 SGDLS and CDR2 YYNGEE. Trimming shortened V by 2 bases and J by 1 base, and 8 bases separated the two germline ends. CDR3 in amino acids: CASSVSGRTDTQYF. The CDR3 DNA reads TGTGCCAGCAGCGTTAGCGGCCGCACAGATACGCAGTATTTT.

This clone was counted a few times. The chain uses TRBV28 and TRBJ1-2; D possibly corresponds to TRBD1 (5 bases). CDR1 MDHEN and CDR2 SYDVKM come from the germline V gene. This CDR3 region has 13 residues. Trimming pared 5 bases from V and 3 bases from J, leaving 10 bases between. CDR3 DNA sequence: TGTGCCAGCAGTGAAGACAGTGACTATGGCTACACCTTC. It encodes CASSEDSDYGYTF.

This chain joins TRBV2 and TRBJ1-5; the D gene is possibly TRBD1 (5 bases). V was shortened by 3 bases and J by 6 bases, with 9 bases between the two germline ends. This CDR3 spans 13 amino acids. Germline CDR1 and CDR2: SNHLY and FYNNEI. DNA for the CDR3: TGTGCCAGCAGTGACGATCAGGGTCAGCCCCAGCATTTT. Translating it yields CASSDDQGQPQHF.

V usage is TRBV2 and J usage is TRBJ2-5, with D possibly TRBD1 on 6 matching bases. The germline V gene has CDR1 SNHLY and CDR2 FYNNEI. Trimming took 6 bases from V and 2 from J, leaving 10 bases between them. CDR3 length equals 13 residues. The CDR3 coding sequence is TGTGCCAGCAGCACAGGGAATCAAGAGACCCAGTACTTC. The encoded protein is CASSTGNQETQYF. The full variable domain, with the rest looked up from reference TRBV2 and TRBJ2-5, is EPEVTQTPSHQVTQMGQEVILRCVPISNHLYFYWYRQILGQKVEFLVSFYNNEISEKSEIFDDQFSVERPDGSNFTLKIRSTKLEDSAMYFCASSTGNQETQYFGPGTRLLVL.

The V gene is TRBV7-9, the J gene TRBJ1-6; the D gene is possibly TRBD1 (5 bases). The V gene lost 1 base and the J gene lost 10 bases, with 8 bases spanning the gap. CDR3 length equals 13 residues. Looked up from germline, CDR1 is SEHNR and CDR2 is FQNEAQ (reference sequence). The CDR3 loop is CASSLVGESPLHF. DNA of the CDR3: TGTGCCAGCAGCTTAGTAGGGGAATCACCCCTCCACTTT.

The chain joins TRBV10-3 to TRBJ2-2; 7 bases are a match to TRBD2. CDR3 size: 13 residues. V lost 7 bases to trimming and J lost 3 bases; unmatched junction nucleotides: 2. CDR1 is ENHRY, CDR2 SYGVKD, per germline. The CDR3 loop reads CAITRGDTGELFF. In DNA form, the CDR3 reads TGTGCCATCACCCGGGGGGACACCGGGGAGCTGTTTTTT.

This rearrangement joins TRBV21-1 to TRBJ2-1; the table calls TRBD2, which could not be checked here. TRBV21-1 is tagged as a pseudogene. The CDR3 is 10 residues long. CDR3 in amino acids: CSLGSNEQFF. The CDR3 region has the DNA TGTTCACTAGGGAGTAATGAGCAGTTCTTC.

This clone was picked up one time. V usage is TRBV24-1 and J usage is TRBJ2-1; weak D call: TRBD2 (6 bases). This CDR3 region has 16 residues. Germline V gene sequence: CDR1 KGHDR, CDR2 SFDVKD. V was cut by 5 bases and J by 0 bases, with 13 bases left in between. The DNA for the CDR3 is TGTGCCACCAGTGCCGGGACTGGAAGCTCCTACAATGAGCAGTTCTTC. It specifies CATSAGTGSSYNEQFF.

The chain is built from TRBV5-1 and TRBJ2-3; maybe TRBD2 (5 bases). The germline CDR1 and CDR2 sequences are SGHRS and YFSETQ. The CDR3 totals 14 residues. The V and J ends lost 7 bases and 4 bases respectively, with 16 bases between them. DNA for the CDR3: TGCGCCAGCGGTCAACTAGAGATCGCAGATACGCAGTATTTT. As protein: CASGQLEIADTQYF.

This sequence joins TRBV30 and TRBJ1-5, with TRBD1 matching 7 bases. CDR1 and CDR2 from the germline V gene are GTSNPN and SVGIG (reference sequence). V trimming: 2 bases; J trimming: 5 bases; junction bases outside the gene matches: 6. The CDR3 length is 14 residues. CDR3 DNA: TGTGCCTGGAGTAACACAGGGGTATATCAGCCCCAGCATTTT. As protein: CAWSNTGVYQPQHF.

This chain joins TRBV12-3 or TRBV12-4 and TRBJ1-1; D is ambiguous. V dropped 5 bases and J dropped 3 bases, with 4 bases sitting between them. CDR3 length: 11 residues. The CDR3 loop is CASSPYTEAFF. Here the CDR3 DNA reads TGTGCCAGCAGTCCGTACACTGAAGCTTTCTTT.